Listed below are T cell receptor beta chains from one sample, sequenced in a study of T cells after yellow fever vaccination. TCRdb redid the calling of the 5' RACE reads with MiXCR, one entry per CDR3 protein. The sample has under 150,000 distinct CDR3 sequences; roughly 8% are singletons. Sample: CD4+ T cells sorted from PBMCs, taken 5 days after the yellow fever booster vaccination. The origin of the receptors is a man younger than 40 who received the YFV17D yellow fever vaccine. Each CDR3 is given with its conserved first and last residue. The D gene is left open where the match is weak. Rows give clone size only sometimes, using once, few, many, or a class for an expanded clone.

clone size: many; J gene: TRBJ2-5; D gene: TRBD2; V gene: TRBV10-3; CDR3 DNA: TGTGCCATCGGAGCGGGAGAGGTGGAGACCCAGTACTTC; CDR3 protein: CAIGAGEVETQYF
clone size: many; J gene: TRBJ2-7; D gene: -; V gene: TRBV20-1; CDR3 DNA: TGCAGTGCTCCAGAACAGGGCTCCTACGAGCAGTACTTC; CDR3 protein: CSAPEQGSYEQYF
clone size: many; J gene: TRBJ2-3; D gene: -; V gene: TRBV7-2; CDR3 DNA: TGTGCCAGCAGCCTAGCCTCGGACACAGATACGCAGTATTTT; CDR3 protein: CASSLASDTDTQYF
clone size: many; J gene: TRBJ2-7; D gene: TRBD2; V gene: TRBV6-2/TRBV6-3; CDR3 DNA: TGTGCCAGCAGTGACTATTCTAGCGGGGACCGCTCCTACGAGCAGTACTTC; CDR3 protein: CASSDYSSGDRSYEQYF
clone size: -; J gene: TRBJ2-1; D gene: TRBD2; V gene: TRBV20-1; CDR3 DNA: TGCAGTGCTAGACCTACACTAGCGGGAGGATACAATGAGCAGTTCTTC; CDR3 protein: CSARPTLAGGYNEQFF
clone size: many; J gene: TRBJ2-7; D gene: -; V gene: TRBV7-8; CDR3 DNA: TGTGCCAGCAGCTTTAACCGGGACCCCTCCTACGAGCAGTACTTC; CDR3 protein: CASSFNRDPSYEQYF
clone size: many; J gene: TRBJ1-2; D gene: TRBD1; V gene: TRBV18; CDR3 DNA: TGTGCCAGCTCACCGGCTGACAGGGCGGGTGGCTACACCTTC; CDR3 protein: CASSPADRAGGYTF
clone size: many; J gene: TRBJ2-7; D gene: TRBD2; V gene: TRBV6-2/TRBV6-3; CDR3 DNA: TGTGCCAGCAGTTACTCGCAGCGGGAGTTAGGTTACGAGCAGTACTTC; CDR3 protein: CASSYSQRELGYEQYF
clone size: many; J gene: TRBJ2-5; D gene: -; V gene: TRBV20-1; CDR3 DNA: TGCAGTGCTGCACGTGGGGCGCAAGAGACCCAGTACTTC; CDR3 protein: CSAARGAQETQYF
clone size: -; J gene: TRBJ2-7; D gene: -; V gene: TRBV7-2; CDR3 DNA: TGTGCCAGCAGACAAGATGGGTTATCCTACGAGCAGTACTTC; CDR3 protein: CASRQDGLSYEQYF
clone size: many; J gene: TRBJ2-5; D gene: -; V gene: TRBV2; CDR3 DNA: TGTGCCAGCAGGGGCGGACTAGAGACCCAGTACTTC; CDR3 protein: CASRGGLETQYF
clone size: few; J gene: TRBJ2-3; D gene: -; V gene: TRBV11-3; CDR3 DNA: TGTGCCAGCAGCTTATTCAGTGGCGTCACAGATACGCAGTATTTT; CDR3 protein: CASSLFSGVTDTQYF
clone size: many; J gene: TRBJ2-7; D gene: -; V gene: TRBV7-8; CDR3 DNA: TGTGCCAGCAGTCGCGGGGTTGCCTACGAGCAGTACTTC; CDR3 protein: CASSRGVAYEQYF
clone size: many; J gene: TRBJ1-1; D gene: TRBD1; V gene: TRBV5-1; CDR3 DNA: TGCGCCAGCAGCTTGGTAGAAGGGGGCTTAGGAGCTTTCTTT; CDR3 protein: CASSLVEGGLGAFF
clone size: many; J gene: TRBJ2-3; D gene: -; V gene: TRBV4-2; CDR3 DNA: TGTGCCAGCAGCCTAGGGTATCAAGATACGCAGTATTTT; CDR3 protein: CASSLGYQDTQYF
clone size: -; J gene: TRBJ2-1; D gene: -; V gene: TRBV7-3; CDR3 DNA: TGTGCCAGCAGCTTAACGCCTGCTAGGGGGGCGTTTCGCTCCTACAATGAGCAGTTCTTC; CDR3 protein: CASSLTPARGAFRSYNEQFF
clone size: many; J gene: TRBJ2-7; D gene: TRBD2; V gene: TRBV7-8; CDR3 DNA: TGTGCCAGCAGCTTAGTTAGCGGGGCTTACGAGCAGTACTTC; CDR3 protein: CASSLVSGAYEQYF
clone size: many; J gene: TRBJ2-3; D gene: -; V gene: TRBV20-1; CDR3 DNA: TGCAGTGTTATAGGGAAGGTGGTTACAGATACGCAGTATTTT; CDR3 protein: CSVIGKVVTDTQYF
clone size: many; J gene: TRBJ2-2; D gene: -; V gene: TRBV5-1; CDR3 DNA: TGCGCCAGCAGCTTGGTAGGTCGACGAACCGGGGAGCTGTTTTTT; CDR3 protein: CASSLVGRRTGELFF
clone size: few; J gene: TRBJ2-3; D gene: TRBD2; V gene: TRBV25-1; CDR3 DNA: TGTGCCAGCAGCCTGACTAGCGGGAGGGTCATGGGCGCAGATACGCAGTATTTT; CDR3 protein: CASSLTSGRVMGADTQYF
clone size: many; J gene: TRBJ2-7; D gene: TRBD2; V gene: TRBV28; CDR3 DNA: TGTGCCAGTACTAGCGGGACTACCTACGAGCAGTACTTC; CDR3 protein: CASTSGTTYEQYF
clone size: many; J gene: TRBJ1-5; D gene: -; V gene: TRBV20-1; CDR3 DNA: TGCAGTGCTATATCCGAGGGGAGCAATCAGCCCCAGCATTTT; CDR3 protein: CSAISEGSNQPQHF
clone size: few; J gene: TRBJ2-3; D gene: TRBD2; V gene: TRBV6-1; CDR3 DNA: TGTGCCAGCATTCGTAGCGGGGTGAACACAGATACGCAGTATTTT; CDR3 protein: CASIRSGVNTDTQYF